The 11 T cell receptor beta chains reported below all come from one sample, sequenced in a study of cytomegalovirus exposure and HLA in healthy donors. 60 Vbeta and 13 Jbeta primers were used in PCR. Sequencing used immunoSEQ multiplex PCR; TCRdb keeps in-frame clones, though not all of them. The sample lists approximately 200,000 clones; 60% to 80% were seen once. The source material was PBMCs. Every receptor here comes from a man between 18 and 29 years old in good health and CMV-seronegative.

In its sample, this clone was seen once. CDR3 coding DNA: TGTGCCAGCAGCGAGCGTCGAGCCACGGTCCAGGGCTACACCTTC. It yields the protein CASSERRATVQGYTF. The V and J genes are TRBV6-5 and TRBJ1-2, with no clear D. V was cut by 6 bases and J by 8 bases, with 22 bases left in between. The germline V gene has CDR1 MNHEY and CDR2 SVGAGI. The CDR3 loop spans 15 amino acids.

DNA of the CDR3: TGTGCCAGTAGTCCGGGACAGGGAGATAATGAAAAACTGTTTTTT. Encoded protein: CASSPGQGDNEKLFF. The chain uses TRBV19 and TRBJ1-4; 9 bases line up with TRBD1. This CDR3 has 15 residues. Germline assignment: CDR1 LNHDA and CDR2 SQIVND (reference sequence). Trimming cost V 5 bases and J 4 bases; bases outside gene matches: 5.

V and J are TRBV7-9 and TRBJ1-1; TRBD1 agrees at 7 bases. There are 17 residues in the CDR3. The germline V gene has CDR1 SEHNR and CDR2 FQNEAQ (reference sequence). Unmatched junction bases numbered 17, after V lost 5 bases and J lost 5 bases. The CDR3, as DNA: TGTGCCAGCAGCCCCATAGTCCGCCGACAGGGTCTAACTGAAGCTTTCTTT. Translating gives CASSPIVRRQGLTEAFF.

This chain connects TRBV10-3 to TRBJ2-3, with TRBD2 matching 10 bases. The germline CDR1 and CDR2 sequences are ENHRY and SYGVKD. Trimming took 4 bases from V and 0 from J; bases not matched to a gene: 10. The CDR3 is 18 residues long. The CDR3 loop is CAISGASGRGASTDTQYF. DNA for the CDR3: TGTGCCATCAGTGGGGCGAGCGGGAGGGGTGCTAGCACAGATACGCAGTATTTT.

The chain carries TRBV27 and TRBJ2-2; 9 positions agree with TRBD1. Germline V gives CDR1 MNHEY, CDR2 SMNVEV (reference sequence). CDR3 size: 17 residues. Trimming at V came to 2 bases and at J to 4 bases, leaving 8 bases not matched to a gene. The CDR3, as DNA: TGTGCCAGCAGTTTAATCGGGACAGGGTTTGGCACCGGGGAGCTGTTTTTT. Its translation is CASSLIGTGFGTGELFF.

The CDR3 region has the DNA TGCGCCAGCAGCACTACACCTAGCCCCCAAGAGACCCAGTACTTC. As protein: CASSTTPSPQETQYF. The chain carries TRBV5-1 and TRBJ2-5; maybe TRBD2 (5 bases). This CDR3 contains 15 residues. Trimming pared 4 bases from V and 1 base from J, leaving 14 bases between. Per the germline V gene, CDR1 is SGHRS and CDR2 is YFSETQ.

V is TRBV5-1 and J is TRBJ2-3; the match to TRBD1 covers 7 bases. V was pared by 4 bases and J by 0 bases, with 5 bases of the junction left unmatched. The CDR3 has 15 amino acids. The germline V gene encodes CDR1 SGHRS and CDR2 YFSETQ. The CDR3 protein is CASSVGQASTDTQYF. CDR3 bases: TGCGCCAGCAGCGTAGGACAGGCTAGCACAGATACGCAGTATTTT. Complete variable domain (other parts from reference TRBV5-1 and TRBJ2-3): KAGVTQTPRYLIKTRGQQVTLSCSPISGHRSVSWYQQTPGQGLQFLFEYFSETQRNKGNFPGRFSGRQFSNSRSEMNVSTLELGDSALYLCASSVGQASTDTQYFGPGTRLTVL.

Only a few counts were recorded for this clone. V usage is TRBV7-9 and J usage is TRBJ1-4, with D possibly matching TRBD1 (5 bases). V lost 5 bases, J lost 5 bases, and 15 bases lay in between. CDR3 length: 15 residues. Germline V lookup: CDR1 SEHNR, CDR2 FQNEAQ (reference sequence). The CDR3 region has the DNA TGTGCCAGCAGCACCGACCCCAGGGCCAATGAAAAACTGTTTTTT. Protein: CASSTDPRANEKLFF. Based on the CDR3 plus reference TRBV7-9 and TRBJ1-4, the full variable domain is DTGVSQNPRHKITKRGQNVTFRCDPISEHNRLYWYRQTLGQGPEFLTYFQNEAQLEKSRLLSDRFSAERPKGSFSTLEIQRTEQGDSAMYLCASSTDPRANEKLFFGSGTQLSVL.

The gene calls are TRBV9 and TRBJ2-3; TRBD2 aligns across 9 bases. V trimming: 1 base; J trimming: 4 bases; junction bases outside the gene matches: 13. From germline, CDR1 is SGDLS and CDR2 YYNGEE. The CDR3 spans 18 residues. CDR3 amino acids: CASSVSRRIAGDADTQYF. The CDR3 region has the DNA TGTGCCAGCAGCGTAAGTAGACGGATAGCGGGAGATGCAGATACGCAGTATTTT.

This clone occurred a few times. The CDR3: CSALDLNGYTF. The CDR3 coding sequence is TGCAGCGCCCTGGACTTAAATGGCTACACCTTC. The chain employs TRBV29-1 and TRBJ1-2; D gene uncertain. Trimming cost V 7 bases and J 6 bases, with 12 bases left between them. The CDR3 is 11 residues long. Germline values: CDR1 SQVTM, CDR2 ANQGSEA.

V usage is TRBV6-5 and J usage is TRBJ1-1; 8 bases are a match to TRBD1. This CDR3 has 15 amino acids. CDR1 and CDR2 (germline): MNHEY, SVGAGI. J was trimmed by 2 bases and V by 5 bases; bases with no gene match: 7. CDR3 protein: CASSKTQGVNTEAFF. The CDR3 DNA is TGTGCCAGCAGTAAGACACAGGGGGTAAACACTGAAGCTTTCTTT.